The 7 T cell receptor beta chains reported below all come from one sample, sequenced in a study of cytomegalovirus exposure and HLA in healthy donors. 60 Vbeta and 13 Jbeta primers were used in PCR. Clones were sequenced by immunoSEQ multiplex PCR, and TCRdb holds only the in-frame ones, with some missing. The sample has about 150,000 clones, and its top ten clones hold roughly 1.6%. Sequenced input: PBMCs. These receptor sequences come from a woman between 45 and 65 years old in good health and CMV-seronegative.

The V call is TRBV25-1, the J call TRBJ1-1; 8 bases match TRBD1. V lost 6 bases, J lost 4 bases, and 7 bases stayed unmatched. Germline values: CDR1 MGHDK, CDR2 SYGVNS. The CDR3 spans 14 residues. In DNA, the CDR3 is TGTGCCAGCAGGAGACAGGGGAGCGGCACTGAAGCTTTCTTT. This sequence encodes CASRRQGSGTEAFF.

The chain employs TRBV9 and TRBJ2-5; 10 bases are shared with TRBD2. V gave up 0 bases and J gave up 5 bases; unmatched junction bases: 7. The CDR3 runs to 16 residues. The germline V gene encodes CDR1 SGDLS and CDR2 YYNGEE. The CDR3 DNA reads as TGTGCCAGCAGCGTAGGGGAGCGGGGGGGCATGGAGACCCAGTACTTC. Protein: CASSVGERGGMETQYF. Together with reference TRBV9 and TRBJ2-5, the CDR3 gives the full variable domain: DSGVTQTPKHLITATGQRVTLRCSPRSGDLSVYWYQQSLDQGLQFLIQYYNGEERAKGNILERFSAQQFPDLHSELNLSSLELGDSALYFCASSVGERGGMETQYFGPGTRLLVL.

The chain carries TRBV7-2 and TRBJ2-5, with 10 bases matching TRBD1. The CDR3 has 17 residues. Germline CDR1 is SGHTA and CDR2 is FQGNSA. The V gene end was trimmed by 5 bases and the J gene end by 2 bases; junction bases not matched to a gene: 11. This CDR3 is CASSADRGAFLQETQYF. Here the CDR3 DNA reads TGTGCCAGCAGCGCGGACAGGGGGGCCTTCCTACAAGAGACCCAGTACTTC.

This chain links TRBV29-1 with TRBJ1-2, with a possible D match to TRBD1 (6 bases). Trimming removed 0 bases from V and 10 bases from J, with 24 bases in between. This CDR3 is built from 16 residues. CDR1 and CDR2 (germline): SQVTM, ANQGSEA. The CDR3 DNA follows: TGCAGCGTTGAAGAGGGACACTCCGGTCGCCCCTTCCACTACACCTTC. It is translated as CSVEEGHSGRPFHYTF.

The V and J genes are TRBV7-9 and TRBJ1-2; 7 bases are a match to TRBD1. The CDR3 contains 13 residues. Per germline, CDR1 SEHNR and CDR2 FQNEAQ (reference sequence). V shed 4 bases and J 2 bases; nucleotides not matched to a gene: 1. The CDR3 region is CASSSGQNYGYTF. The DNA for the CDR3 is TGTGCCAGCAGCTCGGGACAGAACTATGGCTACACCTTC. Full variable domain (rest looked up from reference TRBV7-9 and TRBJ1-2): DTGVSQNPRHKITKRGQNVTFRCDPISEHNRLYWYRQTLGQGPEFLTYFQNEAQLEKSRLLSDRFSAERPKGSFSTLEIQRTEQGDSAMYLCASSSGQNYGYTFGSGTRLTVV.

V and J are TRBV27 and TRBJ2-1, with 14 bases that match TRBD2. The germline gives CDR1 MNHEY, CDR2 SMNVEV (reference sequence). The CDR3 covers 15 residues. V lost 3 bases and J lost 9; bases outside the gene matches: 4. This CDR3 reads CASSFGLAGGAEQFF. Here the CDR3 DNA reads TGTGCCAGCAGTTTTGGACTAGCGGGAGGTGCTGAGCAGTTCTTC.

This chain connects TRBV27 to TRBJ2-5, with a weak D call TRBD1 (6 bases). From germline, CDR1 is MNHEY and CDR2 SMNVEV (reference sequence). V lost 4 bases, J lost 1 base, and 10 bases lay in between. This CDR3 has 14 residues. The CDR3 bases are TGTGCCAGCAGTTCCAGGACAGCCCAAGAGACCCAGTACTTC. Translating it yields CASSSRTAQETQYF.